This TCR beta chain derives from a study of T cell clones after liver transplantation. About the study: A pre-transplant mixed lymphocyte reaction with TCRbeta sequencing defined graft-donor-reactive clones followed in post-transplant blood. Timepoints were pre-transplant, pre-withdrawal, and after withdrawal was completed or failed. Study-wide findings and caveats: In 5 of 8 subjects, circulating graft-donor-reactive CD4 TCRbeta sequences fell significantly after transplant.

CD3+CD4+ and CD3+CD8+ cells were FACS-sorted from thawed unstimulated PBMCs. Comment on this clone: Its antigen is unidentified.

The length of the CDR3 is 10 residues. Profiling relied on immunoSEQ multiplex PCR, and the TCRdb table lists in-frame clones only, not all of them. The sample yields 68,000 or so clones, 90% to 95% seen once. Sequencing was performed on CD4+ T cells from blood, taken about 27 months after liver transplant. The chain couples TRBV21-1 to TRBJ1-1; TRBD1, as called in the table, went unchecked against the DNA. TRBV21-1 is tagged as a pseudogene. The TCR sequence derives from a human patient who received a liver transplant. Some T cells may trace back to the graft donor. The CDR3 region has the DNA TGTGCCCAGGACAGGGAAGCGGCTTTCTTT. Its protein product is CAQDREAAFF.